These 19 T cell receptor beta chains were all obtained from the same sample, sequenced in a study of blood T cell repertoires in COVID-19. Assay: immunoSEQ multiplex PCR; the TCRdb copy retains only in-frame clones and omits some. This sample has some 200,000 clones, with 86% found just once. The sample consisted of PBMCs or T cells enriched from blood (not recorded which). The receptors stem from a woman aged 40 to 50 with acute COVID-19.

The gene calls are TRBV18 and TRBJ1-2; D perhaps matches TRBD1 (6 bases). Germline CDR1 is KGHSH and CDR2 is LQKENI. Trimming took 3 bases from V and 4 from J, leaving 12 bases between them. The CDR3 is made up of 14 amino acids. CDR3 residues: CASSPEQGPYGYTF. DNA for the CDR3: TGTGCCAGCTCACCGGAACAGGGACCCTATGGCTACACCTTC.

The gene calls are TRBV5-1 and TRBJ1-2; 8 nucleotides agree with TRBD1. From germline, CDR1 is SGHRS and CDR2 YFSETQ. This CDR3 contains 12 residues. V was pared by 4 bases and J by 10 bases, with 6 bases of the junction left unmatched. The CDR3 nucleotides read TGCGCCAGCAGCACAGGACAGGGCGACTACACCTTC. Encoded protein: CASSTGQGDYTF.

The rearrangement links TRBV5-1 to TRBJ2-1; D might be TRBD2 (6 bases). The CDR3 extends over 13 amino acids. The germline V gene has CDR1 SGHRS and CDR2 YFSETQ. The V end lost 3 bases, the J end lost 9 bases, and 13 bases lay between the germline ends. The CDR3 loop is CASSSGGRGEQFF. The CDR3 DNA sequence: TGCGCCAGCAGCTCCGGCGGGCGGGGTGAGCAGTTCTTC. Variable domain in full (rest from reference TRBV5-1 and TRBJ2-1): KAGVTQTPRYLIKTRGQQVTLSCSPISGHRSVSWYQQTPGQGLQFLFEYFSETQRNKGNFPGRFSGRQFSNSRSEMNVSTLELGDSALYLCASSSGGRGEQFFGPGTRLTVL.

This chain links TRBV29-1 with TRBJ1-1; the D is unclear. The V gene lost 3 bases and the J gene lost 1 base, with 9 bases spanning the gap. Germline values: CDR1 SQVTM, CDR2 ANQGSEA. CDR3 length equals 13 residues. CDR3 sequence (DNA): TGCAGCGTTGATAGAGATTCGAACACTGAAGCTTTCTTT. Translating it yields CSVDRDSNTEAFF.

This clone was seen only once. The chain is built from TRBV18 and TRBJ1-1; D unclear. Trimming took 2 bases from V and 0 from J, leaving 7 bases between them. Germline V gene sequence: CDR1 KGHSH, CDR2 LQKENI. The length of the CDR3 is 14 residues. CDR3 loop: CASSPTQLNTEAFF. Here the CDR3 DNA reads TGTGCCAGCTCACCAACACAGCTGAACACTGAAGCTTTCTTT.

The V and J genes are TRBV19 and TRBJ2-1; TRBD1 aligns across 10 bases. The V gene's germline CDR1 is LNHDA and CDR2 SQIVND (reference sequence). The junction had 8 bases not matched to a gene; V was cut back by 4 bases and J by 5 bases. This CDR3 comprises 16 residues. The CDR3 sequence: CASSTRSGTGDNEQFF. The CDR3 DNA follows: TGTGCCAGTAGTACCCGGTCCGGGACAGGGGACAATGAGCAGTTCTTC.

The J gene is TRBJ1-2, the V gene TRBV13; 9 nucleotides line up with TRBD1. With 5 bases clipped from V and 2 bases from J, the junction kept 9 bases outside the gene matches. Germline V gene data show CDR1 as PRHDT and CDR2 as FYEKMQ (reference sequence). CDR3 length: 16 amino acids. The CDR3 reads CASSPTGTGTNYGYTF. The CDR3 region has the DNA TGTGCCAGCAGCCCAACCGGGACAGGGACCAACTATGGCTACACCTTC.

The chain uses TRBV3-1 (or the pseudogene TRBV3-2) and TRBJ2-7; 10 nucleotides align to TRBD2. Germline V gene sequence: CDR1 LGHDT, CDR2 YNNKEL (reference sequence). The J segment lost 5 bases and the V segment lost 2 bases, leaving 6 bases of the junction unmatched. This CDR3 is built from 15 residues. The DNA for the CDR3 is TGTGCCAGCAGCCAAACTCTAGCGGGGGATGACGAGCAGTACTTC. Encoded protein: CASSQTLAGDDEQYF.

The chain couples TRBV29-1 to TRBJ1-1, with a possible D match to TRBD1 (6 bases). The V and J ends lost 2 bases and 0 bases respectively, with 7 bases between them. This CDR3 is 13 amino acids long. Germline V lookup: CDR1 SQVTM, CDR2 ANQGSEA. The chain's CDR3 is CSVEQGMNTEAFF. The CDR3 nucleotides read TGCAGCGTTGAACAGGGGATGAACACTGAAGCTTTCTTT.

This rearrangement joins TRBV13 to TRBJ1-1; D not resolved. V was pared by 5 bases and J by 5 bases, with 9 bases between. From germline, CDR1 is PRHDT and CDR2 FYEKMQ (reference sequence). CDR3 length: 12 residues. The CDR3, as DNA: TGTGCCAGCAGCCAGGCGGGGACTGAAGCTTTCTTT. It yields the protein CASSQAGTEAFF.

V is TRBV30 and J is TRBJ1-2; D might be TRBD1 (5 bases). V was shortened by 0 bases and J by 4 bases, with 15 bases between the two germline ends. CDR1 GTSNPN and CDR2 SVGIG come from the germline V gene (reference sequence). The CDR3 runs to 15 residues. The CDR3 is CAWSVGTGGGYGYTF. DNA of the CDR3: TGTGCCTGGAGTGTCGGGACTGGTGGTGGCTATGGCTACACCTTC.

This clone was counted a single time. This sequence joins TRBV5-4 and TRBJ2-3; tentative D call: TRBD2 (6 bases). The germline V and J ends were trimmed by 0 bases and 2 bases, with 10 bases remaining between them. This CDR3 has 15 residues. Per the germline V gene, CDR1 is SGHNT and CDR2 is YYREEE (reference sequence). CDR3 DNA: TGTGCCAGCAGCTTGGGGGGGGTGAACACAGATACGCAGTATTTT. Its translation is CASSLGGVNTDTQYF.

The J gene is TRBJ1-1, the V gene TRBV20-1, with D uncertain. The V end lost 3 bases, the J end lost 8 bases, and 7 bases lay between the germline ends. This CDR3 is 10 amino acids long. Per the germline V gene, CDR1 is DFQATT and CDR2 is SNEGSKA (reference sequence). CDR3 residues: CSASVQEAFF. Here the CDR3 DNA reads TGCAGTGCTAGCGTACAGGAAGCTTTCTTT.

This clone was detected a few times. V is TRBV10-1 and J is TRBJ2-3, with TRBD2 matching over 9 bases. With V trimmed by 5 bases and J by 3 bases, 3 bases remained unmatched. CDR3 length equals 14 residues. Germline V gene sequence: CDR1 WNHNN, CDR2 SYGVQD (reference sequence). CDR3: CASSRLAVTDTQYF. In DNA form, the CDR3 reads TGCGCCAGCAGTAGACTAGCGGTGACAGATACGCAGTATTTT.

The chain employs TRBV11-2 and TRBJ2-5, with 7 bases fitting TRBD1. The CDR3 is 13 amino acids. Germline loops: CDR1 SGHAT, CDR2 FQNNGV. The V and J ends lost 5 bases and 2 bases, in that order; junction bases with no gene match: 2. DNA of the CDR3: TGTGCCAGCAGCGGGACAGTACAAGAGACCCAGTACTTC. Encoded protein: CASSGTVQETQYF.

The chain employs TRBV9 and TRBJ2-1; possible D gene TRBD1, 5 bases. The germline CDR1 and CDR2 sequences are SGDLS and YYNGEE. V lost 1 base, J lost 7 bases, and 15 bases lay in between. This CDR3 is built from 15 residues. In DNA form, the CDR3 reads TGTGCCAGCAGCGTAAGGGGTCGCGTTTTTAATGAGCAGTTCTTC. Translated, it gives CASSVRGRVFNEQFF.

This chain links TRBV6-5 with TRBJ2-2, with 12 bases fitting TRBD2. V shed 3 bases, J shed 5 bases, and the junction held 4 bases outside the gene matches. This CDR3 comprises 16 residues. The germline CDR1 and CDR2 sequences are MNHEY and SVGAGI. The DNA of the CDR3 is TGTGCCAGCAGTTATGCTAGCGGGGGGGCGACCGGGGAGCTGTTTTTT. Protein: CASSYASGGATGELFF.

The chain couples TRBV19 to TRBJ1-2; 9 bases fit TRBD1. The CDR3 contains 14 residues. Germline CDR1 reads LNHDA; CDR2 reads SQIVND (reference sequence). The V and J ends lost 3 bases and 8 bases, in that order; junction bases with no gene match: 7. In DNA form, the CDR3 reads TGTGCCAGTAGTATCGCCGGGACAGGGCAGGGCTACACCTTC. Amino acids: CASSIAGTGQGYTF.

The chain has TRBV11-2 and TRBJ2-4, with a weak D call TRBD2 (6 bases). The CDR3 length is 16 residues. Between the trimmed V and J ends, which lost 1 base and 5 bases, there was a span of 15 bases. Germline loops: CDR1 SGHAT, CDR2 FQNNGV. CDR3 residues: CASSLVPLGGENIQYF. The CDR3 DNA reads as TGTGCCAGCAGCTTAGTTCCCCTGGGGGGAGAAAACATTCAGTACTTC. The variable domain in full, completed from reference TRBV11-2 and TRBJ2-4, reads EAGVAQSPRYKIIEKRQSVAFWCNPISGHATLYWYQQILGQGPKLLIQFQNNGVVDDSQLPKDRFSAERLKGVDSTLKIQPAKLEDSAVYLCASSLVPLGGENIQYFGAGTRLSVL.